The T cell receptor beta chain described here comes from a study of blood T cell repertoires in COVID-19. Study information: COVID-19 samples collected from the United States, Italy and Spain covered acute and convalescent phases.

Profiled with immunoSEQ multiplex PCR; TCRdb holds only in-frame clones, not every one. The repertoire holds more than 85,000 clones, with less than 85% as singletons. This clone was counted a single time. The source is a man older than 75 with acute or convalescent COVID-19. The sample taken for sequencing was peripheral blood.

The CDR3 sequence is CASSIRRWGHSNQPQHF. The CDR3 DNA reads TGTGCCAGTAGTATAAGACGATGGGGCCATAGCAATCAGCCCCAGCATTTT. V and J are TRBV19 and TRBJ1-5, with a weak D call TRBD1 (5 bases). With 2 bases removed from V and 0 bases from J, the gap between germline ends came to 14 bases. The CDR3 has 17 residues. Germline lookup yields CDR1 LNHDA and CDR2 SQIVND (reference sequence).